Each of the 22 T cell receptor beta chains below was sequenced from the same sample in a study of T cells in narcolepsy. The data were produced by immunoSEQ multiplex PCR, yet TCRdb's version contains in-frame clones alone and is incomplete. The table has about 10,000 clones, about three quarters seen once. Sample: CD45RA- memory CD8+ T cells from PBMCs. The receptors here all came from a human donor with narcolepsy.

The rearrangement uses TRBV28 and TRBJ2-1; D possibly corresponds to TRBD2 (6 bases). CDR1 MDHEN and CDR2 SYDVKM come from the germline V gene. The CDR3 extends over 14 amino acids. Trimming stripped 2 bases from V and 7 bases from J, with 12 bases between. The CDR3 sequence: CASSLGGFGNEQFF. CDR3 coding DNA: TGTGCCAGCAGTTTAGGAGGGTTTGGGAATGAGCAGTTCTTC.

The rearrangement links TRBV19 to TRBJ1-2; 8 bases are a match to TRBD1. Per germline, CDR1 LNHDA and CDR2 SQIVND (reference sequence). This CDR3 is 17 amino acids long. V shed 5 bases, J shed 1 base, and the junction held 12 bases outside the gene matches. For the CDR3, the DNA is TGTGCCAGTAGTTTCACCGGGACAGGATTTTTTAACTATGGCTACACCTTC. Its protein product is CASSFTGTGFFNYGYTF.

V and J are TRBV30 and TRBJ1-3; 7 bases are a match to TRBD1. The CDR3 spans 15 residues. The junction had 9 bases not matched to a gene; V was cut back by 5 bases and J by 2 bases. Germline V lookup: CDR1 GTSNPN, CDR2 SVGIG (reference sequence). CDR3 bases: TGTGCCTGGCGTATTACCACAGGGGCTGGAAACACCATATATTTT. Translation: CAWRITTGAGNTIYF.

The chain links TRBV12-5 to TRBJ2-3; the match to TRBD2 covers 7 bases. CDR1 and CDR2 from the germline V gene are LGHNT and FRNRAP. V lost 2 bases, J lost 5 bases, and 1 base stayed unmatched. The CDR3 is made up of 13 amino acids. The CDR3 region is CASGLTSEDTQYF. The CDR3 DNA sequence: TGTGCTAGTGGTTTGACTAGCGAAGATACGCAGTATTTT.

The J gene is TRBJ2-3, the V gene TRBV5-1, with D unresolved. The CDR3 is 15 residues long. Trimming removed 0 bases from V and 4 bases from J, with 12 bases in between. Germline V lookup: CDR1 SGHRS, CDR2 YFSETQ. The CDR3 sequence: CASSLGLGLADTQYF. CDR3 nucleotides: TGCGCCAGCAGCTTGGGTTTGGGGTTGGCAGATACGCAGTATTTT. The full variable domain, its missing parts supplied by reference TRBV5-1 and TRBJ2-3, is KAGVTQTPRYLIKTRGQQVTLSCSPISGHRSVSWYQQTPGQGLQFLFEYFSETQRNKGNFPGRFSGRQFSNSRSEMNVSTLELGDSALYLCASSLGLGLADTQYFGPGTRLTVL.

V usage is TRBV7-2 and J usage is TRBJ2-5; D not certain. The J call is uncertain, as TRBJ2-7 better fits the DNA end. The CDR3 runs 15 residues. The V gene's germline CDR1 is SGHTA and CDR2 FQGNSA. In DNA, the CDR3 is TGTGCCAGCAGCTTGACCCCAACTAAGATCTACGAGCAGTACTTC. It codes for CASSLTPTKIYEQYF.

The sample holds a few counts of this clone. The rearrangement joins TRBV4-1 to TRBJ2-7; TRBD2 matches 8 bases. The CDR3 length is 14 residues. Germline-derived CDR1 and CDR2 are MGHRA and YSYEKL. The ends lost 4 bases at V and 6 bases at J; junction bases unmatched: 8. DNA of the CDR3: TGCGCCAGCAGCCTATGGACTAGCTCCCCCGAGCAGTACTTC. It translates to CASSLWTSSPEQYF.

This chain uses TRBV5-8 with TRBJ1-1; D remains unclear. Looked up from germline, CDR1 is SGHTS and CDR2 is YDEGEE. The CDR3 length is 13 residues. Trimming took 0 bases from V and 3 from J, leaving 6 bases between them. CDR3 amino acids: CASSLGQYTEAFF. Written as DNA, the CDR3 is TGTGCCAGCAGCTTGGGGCAGTACACTGAAGCTTTCTTT.

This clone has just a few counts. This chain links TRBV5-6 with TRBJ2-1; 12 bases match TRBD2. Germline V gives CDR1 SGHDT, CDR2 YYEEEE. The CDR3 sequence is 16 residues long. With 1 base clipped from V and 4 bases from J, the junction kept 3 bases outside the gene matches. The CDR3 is CASSLPGTSGYNEQFF. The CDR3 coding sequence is TGTGCCAGCAGCTTGCCCGGGACTAGCGGGTACAATGAGCAGTTCTTC.

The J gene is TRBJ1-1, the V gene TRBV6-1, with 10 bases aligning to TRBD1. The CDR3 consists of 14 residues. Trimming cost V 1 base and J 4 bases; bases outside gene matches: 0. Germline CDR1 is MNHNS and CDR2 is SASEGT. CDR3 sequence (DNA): TGTGCCAGCAGTGAAGGGACAGGGGGCACTGAAGCTTTCTTT. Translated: CASSEGTGGTEAFF.

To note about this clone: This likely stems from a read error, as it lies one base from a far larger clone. The CDR3 is CTSSQTTRDPPSPLHF. The DNA of the CDR3 is TGCACCAGCAGCCAAACGACAAGGGATCCGCCTTCACCCCTCCACTTT. The V call is TRBV1, the J call TRBJ1-6. TRBV1 has pseudogene status. The length of the CDR3 is 16 residues.

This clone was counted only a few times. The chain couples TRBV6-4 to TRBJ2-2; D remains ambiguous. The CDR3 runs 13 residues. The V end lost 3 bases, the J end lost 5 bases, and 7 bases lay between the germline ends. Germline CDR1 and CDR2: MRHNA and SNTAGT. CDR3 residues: CASSEFATGELFF. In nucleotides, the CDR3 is TGTGCCAGCAGTGAATTTGCTACCGGGGAGCTGTTTTTT.

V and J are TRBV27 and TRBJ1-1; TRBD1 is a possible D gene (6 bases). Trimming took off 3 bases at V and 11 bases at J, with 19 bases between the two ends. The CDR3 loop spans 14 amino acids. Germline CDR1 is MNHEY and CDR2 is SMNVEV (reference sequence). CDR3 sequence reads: CASSFPGAPLEAFF. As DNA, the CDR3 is TGTGCCAGCAGTTTCCCGGGGGCCCCACTCGAGGCTTTCTTT.

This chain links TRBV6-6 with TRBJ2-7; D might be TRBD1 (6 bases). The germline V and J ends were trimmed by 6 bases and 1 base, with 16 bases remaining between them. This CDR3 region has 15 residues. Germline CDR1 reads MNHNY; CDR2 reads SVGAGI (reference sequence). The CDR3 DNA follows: TGTGCCAGCAGGAAGAGGACAGCCGATTCCTACGAGCAGTACTTC. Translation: CASRKRTADSYEQYF.

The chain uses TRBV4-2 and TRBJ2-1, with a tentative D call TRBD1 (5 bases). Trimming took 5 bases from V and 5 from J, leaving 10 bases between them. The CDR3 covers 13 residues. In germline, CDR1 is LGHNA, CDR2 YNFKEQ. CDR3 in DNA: TGTGCCAGCAGCGGGGCGATCCACAATGAGCAGTTCTTC. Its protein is CASSGAIHNEQFF.

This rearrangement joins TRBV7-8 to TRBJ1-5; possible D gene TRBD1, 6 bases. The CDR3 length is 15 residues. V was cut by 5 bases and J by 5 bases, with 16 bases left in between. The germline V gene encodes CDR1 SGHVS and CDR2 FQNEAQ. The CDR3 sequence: CASSQQGGWDQPQHF. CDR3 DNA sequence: TGTGCCAGCAGCCAACAGGGTGGTTGGGATCAGCCCCAGCATTTT.

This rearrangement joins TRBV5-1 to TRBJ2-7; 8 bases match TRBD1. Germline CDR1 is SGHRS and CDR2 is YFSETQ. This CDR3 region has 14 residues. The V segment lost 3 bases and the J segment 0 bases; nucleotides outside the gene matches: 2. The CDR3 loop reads CASSWTGSSYEQYF. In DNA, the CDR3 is TGCGCCAGCAGCTGGACAGGGAGCTCCTACGAGCAGTACTTC.

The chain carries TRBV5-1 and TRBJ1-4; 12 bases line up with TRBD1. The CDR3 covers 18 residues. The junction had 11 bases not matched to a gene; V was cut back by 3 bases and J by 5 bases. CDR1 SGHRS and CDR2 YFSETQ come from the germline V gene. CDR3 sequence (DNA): TGCGCCAGCAGCTGGGGGATTGGGACAGGGGGCGCAAATGAAAAACTGTTTTTT. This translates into CASSWGIGTGGANEKLFF.

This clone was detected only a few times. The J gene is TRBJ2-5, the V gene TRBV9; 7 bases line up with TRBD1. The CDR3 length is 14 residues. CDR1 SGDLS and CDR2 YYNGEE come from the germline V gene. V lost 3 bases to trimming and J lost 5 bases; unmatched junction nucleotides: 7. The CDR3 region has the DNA TGTGCCAGCAGCGAGGGGGCGCGCGGGGAGACCCAGTACTTC. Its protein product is CASSEGARGETQYF.

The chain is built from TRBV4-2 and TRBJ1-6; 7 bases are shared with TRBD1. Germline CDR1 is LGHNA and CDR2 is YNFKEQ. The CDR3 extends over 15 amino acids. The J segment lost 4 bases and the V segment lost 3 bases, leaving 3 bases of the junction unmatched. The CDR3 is CASSHTTGYNSPLHF. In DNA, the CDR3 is TGTGCCAGCAGCCACACGACAGGGTATAATTCACCCCTCCACTTT.

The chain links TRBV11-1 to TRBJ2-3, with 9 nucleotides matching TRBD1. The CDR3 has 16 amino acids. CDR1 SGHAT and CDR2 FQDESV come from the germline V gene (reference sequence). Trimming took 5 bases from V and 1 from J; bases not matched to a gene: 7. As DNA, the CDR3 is TGTGCCAGCAGCGCTTGGACAGGGGCAGGCACAGATACGCAGTATTTT. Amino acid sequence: CASSAWTGAGTDTQYF.

The DNA of the CDR3 is TGTGCCAGCAGCTTAACCGGGGGTACCTATGGCTACACCTTC. Protein product: CASSLTGGTYGYTF. The chain is built from TRBV7-9 and TRBJ1-2; D is perhaps TRBD1 (5 bases). Germline CDR1 SEHNR, CDR2 FQNEAQ (reference sequence). This CDR3 has 14 amino acids. The V and J ends lost 2 bases and 4 bases respectively, with 11 bases between them.